One sample yielded the 31 T cell receptor beta chains listed below, sequenced in a study of blood T cells in healthy people across ages. A second PCR of about 7 to 12 cycles used a sample-barcoded 5' primer and a J-beta primer mix. Each CDR3 protein is one row after TCRdb ran MiXCR on the 5' RACE reads. The table has around 650,000 distinct CDR3 sequences, around 43% seen once. The source material was blood. The receptors were sampled from an elderly man in good health.

This clonotype was seen more than once but under ten times. This chain links TRBV2 with TRBJ1-4, with 7 bases matching TRBD1. Trimming cost V 7 bases and J 7 bases; bases outside gene matches: 6. The CDR3 has 13 residues. The V gene's germline CDR1 is SNHLY and CDR2 FYNNEI. This chain's CDR3 is CASTDREGEKLFF. DNA of the CDR3: TGTGCCAGCACCGACAGGGAGGGTGAAAAACTGTTTTTT.

This clonotype occurred a few times. The germline gene is not matched at one end of the junction; a read error may be the cause. This chain joins TRBV10-3 and TRBJ1-5; possible D gene TRBD1, 5 bases. This CDR3 region has 14 residues. CDR1 is ENHRY and CDR2 is SYGVKD in the germline V gene. The CDR3 sequence: CAISDPGLNKPQHF. In DNA, the CDR3 is TGTGCCATCAGTGACCCAGGGCTCAATAAGCCCCAGCATTTT.

The V gene is TRBV5-1, the J gene TRBJ1-4; 7 nucleotides align to TRBD1. This CDR3 has 15 amino acids. Germline CDR1 and CDR2: SGHRS and YFSETQ. Losses at the gene ends were 4 bases for V and 3 bases for J; bases not matched to a gene: 6. This CDR3 is CASSPTGLANEKLFF. CDR3 nucleotides: TGCGCCAGCAGCCCGACAGGGCTGGCTAATGAAAAACTGTTTTTT. The whole variable domain, remainder taken from reference TRBV5-1 and TRBJ1-4, is KAGVTQTPRYLIKTRGQQVTLSCSPISGHRSVSWYQQTPGQGLQFLFEYFSETQRNKGNFPGRFSGRQFSNSRSEMNVSTLELGDSALYLCASSPTGLANEKLFFGSGTQLSVL.

V usage is TRBV9 and J usage is TRBJ2-1; 13 nucleotides align to TRBD2. The J call may be mistaken, given a closer DNA end match to TRBJ2-7. The CDR3 length is 21 residues. CDR1 is SGDLS and CDR2 is YYNGEE in the germline V gene. The CDR3 sequence is CASSHTPTGLAGDSSYNEQYF. CDR3 nucleotides: TGTGCCAGCAGCCACACCCCTACAGGACTAGCGGGGGACAGCTCCTACAATGAGCAGTACTTC.

J is TRBJ2-5 and V is TRBV7-8; D possibly corresponds to TRBD2 (6 bases). In germline, CDR1 is SGHVS, CDR2 FQNEAQ. This CDR3 is 15 amino acids long. Trimming took 3 bases from V and 2 from J, leaving 13 bases between them. CDR3 protein: CASSFRDGGQETQYF. The CDR3, as DNA: TGTGCCAGCAGCTTCCGGGACGGGGGACAAGAGACCCAGTACTTC.

The chain uses TRBV20-1 and TRBJ2-3; 7 bases agree with TRBD2. Trimming took 3 bases from V and 2 from J; bases not matched to a gene: 11. In germline, CDR1 is DFQATT, CDR2 SNEGSKA (reference sequence). This CDR3 has 16 residues. The CDR3 is CSARAGTTNPTDTQYF. CDR3 sequence (DNA): TGCAGTGCTAGGGCCGGGACTACAAATCCCACAGATACGCAGTATTTT.

This CDR3 is CASSWGRDYGTQYF. In DNA form, the CDR3 reads TGTGCCAGCAGTTGGGGCAGGGATTATGGGACCCAGTACTTC. This chain connects TRBV27 to TRBJ2-5, with a possible D match to TRBD1 (5 bases). Trimming left V 4 bases short and J 7 bases short, with 16 bases between. Germline-derived CDR1 and CDR2 are MNHEY and SMNVEV (reference sequence). The CDR3 is made up of 14 amino acids.

This clonotype has a count of ten or more. The CDR3 sequence is CASGTGTGSLVAFF. CDR3 DNA: TGTGCCAGCGGCACCGGGACAGGGTCTCTTGTAGCTTTCTTT. The chain recombines TRBV28 with TRBJ1-1; 9 bases match TRBD1. This CDR3 contains 14 residues. The germline V gene encodes CDR1 MDHEN and CDR2 SYDVKM. V lost 8 bases, J lost 10 bases, and 14 bases stayed unmatched.

This clonotype appeared a few times. The CDR3, as DNA: TGCGCCAGCAGCCAAGAGAGTGGCAGCTTAGAGTCACCCCTCCACTTT. It codes for CASSQESGSLESPLHF. This chain links TRBV4-3 with TRBJ1-6; no firm D call. This CDR3 spans 16 amino acids. V gave up 0 bases and J gave up 10 bases, with 16 bases separating them. Germline CDR1 LGHNA, CDR2 YSLEER.

This chain links TRBV7-9 with TRBJ1-2; TRBD1 matches at 10 bases. This CDR3 spans 17 amino acids. The J segment lost 2 bases and the V segment lost 5 bases, leaving 11 bases of the junction unmatched. Germline V gene lookup returns CDR1 SEHNR and CDR2 FQNEAQ (reference sequence). The chain's CDR3 is CASSRLGTGEENYGYTF. DNA of the CDR3: TGTGCCAGCAGCCGCCTCGGGACAGGGGAGGAGAACTATGGCTACACCTTC. The whole variable domain, remainder taken from reference TRBV7-9 and TRBJ1-2, is DTGVSQNPRHKITKRGQNVTFRCDPISEHNRLYWYRQTLGQGPEFLTYFQNEAQLEKSRLLSDRFSAERPKGSFSTLEIQRTEQGDSAMYLCASSRLGTGEENYGYTFGSGTRLTVV.

The chain couples TRBV6-6 to TRBJ1-1, with D unclear. Trimming cost V 2 bases and J 2 bases, with 15 bases left between them. CDR3 length equals 16 residues. CDR1 is MNHNY and CDR2 is SVGAGI in the germline V gene (reference sequence). CDR3 in DNA: TGTGCCAGCAGTTACGTACGGGATCTACCTAACACTGAAGCTTTCTTT. The encoded protein is CASSYVRDLPNTEAFF.

In regard to this clonotype: A read error may be the cause here, since a much bigger clone is one base away. V is TRBV29-1 and J is TRBJ2-1; no firm D call. Germline CDR1 and CDR2: SQVTM and ANQGSEA. The CDR3 sequence is 15 residues long. The ends were cut back, 3 bases at V and 4 bases at J, with 16 bases in the middle. The CDR3 nucleotides read TGCAGCGTTGATTCCCTAGTGGCACCTTACAATGAGCAGTTCTTC. Residues: CSVDSLVAPYNEQFF.

This chain uses TRBV30 with TRBJ1-5, with D possibly matching TRBD1 (5 bases). CDR3 length: 13 amino acids. Trimming left V 4 bases short and J 5 bases short, with 12 bases between. In germline, CDR1 is GTSNPN, CDR2 SVGIG (reference sequence). The CDR3 protein is CAWTGRGDQPQHF. Written as DNA, the CDR3 is TGTGCCTGGACCGGACGGGGGGATCAGCCCCAGCATTTT.

A few counts support this clonotype. The V call is TRBV20-1, the J call TRBJ2-7, with D perhaps being TRBD1 or TRBD2 (5 bases each). CDR1 and CDR2 (germline): DFQATT, SNEGSKA (reference sequence). The CDR3 is 13 amino acids. V lost 1 base to trimming and J lost 3 bases, with 10 bases between them. CDR3 coding DNA: TGCAGTGCTAGAGTGCTGGGGGACTACGAGCAGTACTTC. It specifies CSARVLGDYEQYF.

This clonotype has more than one count but fewer than ten. The chain carries TRBV12-3 or TRBV12-4 and TRBJ2-5, with D unresolved. The CDR3 is made up of 13 amino acids. V was trimmed by 2 bases and J by 3 bases, leaving 7 bases between them. CDR3 residues: CASSLSQEETQYF. The CDR3 bases are TGTGCCAGCAGTTTAAGTCAGGAAGAGACCCAGTACTTC.

V gene TRBV11-2 combines with J gene TRBJ2-3; 11 nucleotides agree with TRBD2. The CDR3 is made up of 21 amino acids. CDR1 and CDR2 (germline): SGHAT, FQNNGV. The junction had 22 bases not matched to a gene; V was cut back by 2 bases and J by 6 bases. This CDR3 reads CASSLNPPLRASGGLGDTQYF. The CDR3 DNA follows: TGTGCCAGCAGCTTAAACCCACCCCTTAGGGCTAGCGGGGGGCTCGGGGATACGCAGTATTTT.

The rearrangement uses TRBV19 and TRBJ1-2; D ambiguous. The CDR3 consists of 13 residues. The V end lost 6 bases, the J end lost 4 bases, and 12 bases lay between the germline ends. In germline, CDR1 is LNHDA, CDR2 SQIVND (reference sequence). The CDR3 region has the DNA TGTGCCAGTAGAACCGGGAACCGCTATGGCTACACCTTC. It codes for CASRTGNRYGYTF.

Ten or more counts support this clonotype. The V and J genes are TRBV25-1 and TRBJ2-7; TRBD2 is a possible D gene (6 bases). In germline, CDR1 is MGHDK, CDR2 SYGVNS. Trimming pared 1 base from V and 3 bases from J, leaving 10 bases between. The CDR3 consists of 14 residues. The CDR3, as DNA: TGTGCCAGCAGTGAATTGAATAGCGGCTACGAGCAGTACTTC. This sequence encodes CASSELNSGYEQYF.

This clonotype was detected a few times. V gene TRBV15 combines with J gene TRBJ2-3; TRBD2 aligns across 9 bases. J lost 5 bases, V lost 5 bases, and 11 bases had no gene match. The CDR3 runs to 16 residues. Germline assignment: CDR1 LNHNV and CDR2 YYDKDF (reference sequence). DNA of the CDR3: TGTGCCACCAGCCCAGGCGCTAGCGGGGTGTTAGATACGCAGTATTTT. Amino acid sequence: CATSPGASGVLDTQYF.

The CDR3 nucleotides are TGTGCCAGCAGCCAAGGTGGCTGGACTAGCGGGATTTACGAGCAGTACTTC. Encoded protein: CASSQGGWTSGIYEQYF. The chain combines TRBV3-1 with TRBJ2-7, with 12 nucleotides matching TRBD2. The CDR3 covers 17 residues. The junction had 8 bases not matched to a gene; V was cut back by 1 base and J by 4 bases. Looked up from germline, CDR1 is LGHDT and CDR2 is YNNKEL (reference sequence).

The V and J genes are TRBV3-1 and TRBJ2-4; 7 bases line up with TRBD1. The J call could be wrong; TRBJ2-7 is a better fit for the DNA end. The CDR3 is 15 amino acids. Germline-derived CDR1 and CDR2 are LGHDT and YNNKEL (reference sequence). CDR3 in DNA: TGTGCCAGCAGCCAACAGGGTGGGACAGCTTACGAGCAGTACTTC. Residues: CASSQQGGTAYEQYF.

This clonotype was seen more than once but under ten times. CDR3 loop: CASSGQGSEKLFF. The CDR3 region has the DNA TGCGCCAGCTCGGGACAAGGGAGTGAAAAACTGTTTTTT. The chain carries TRBV10-1 and TRBJ1-4; weak D call: TRBD1 (6 bases). The CDR3 is made up of 13 amino acids. V was cut by 8 bases and J by 7 bases, with 14 bases left in between. Germline assignment: CDR1 WNHNN and CDR2 SYGVQD (reference sequence).

This clonotype was seen a handful of times. The CDR3 nucleotides are TGTGCCAGCAGGGACAGGGGGGTCACTAATGAAAAACTGTTTTTT. Protein: CASRDRGVTNEKLFF. J is TRBJ1-4 and V is TRBV27, with 10 nucleotides matching TRBD1. Trimming at V came to 6 bases and at J to 2 bases, leaving 3 bases not matched to a gene. CDR3 length equals 15 residues. Germline lookup yields CDR1 MNHEY and CDR2 SMNVEV (reference sequence).

V and J are TRBV28 and TRBJ2-3, with D possibly being TRBD1 or TRBD2 (5 bases each). V dropped 8 bases and J dropped 3 bases, with 18 bases sitting between them. Germline CDR1 and CDR2: MDHEN and SYDVKM. CDR3 length: 15 amino acids. The CDR3 DNA sequence: TGTGCCAGCGGGGCCTCTGTGGGGAGTACAGATACGCAGTATTTT. Residues: CASGASVGSTDTQYF.

The rearrangement links TRBV7-9 to TRBJ2-3, with D uncertain. The CDR3 contains 17 residues. Trimming cost V 5 bases and J 0 bases, with 18 bases left between them. The germline gives CDR1 SEHNR, CDR2 FQNEAQ (reference sequence). The CDR3 region is CASSPPRGRRSTDTQYF. Here the CDR3 DNA reads TGTGCCAGCAGCCCACCCAGAGGCAGACGTAGCACAGATACGCAGTATTTT.

This clonotype came up a few times. The chain uses TRBV15 and TRBJ2-6; no clear D gene. V was cut by 5 bases and J by 1 base, with 12 bases left in between. The germline gives CDR1 LNHNV, CDR2 YYDKDF (reference sequence). This CDR3 spans 16 amino acids. The CDR3 sequence is CATSVIRASGANVLTF. Here the CDR3 DNA reads TGTGCCACCAGCGTAATTCGGGCTTCTGGGGCCAACGTCCTGACTTTC.

The V call is TRBV7-2, the J call TRBJ1-1, with 8 nucleotides matching TRBD1. This CDR3 comprises 12 residues. V lost 6 bases to trimming and J lost 8 bases; unmatched junction nucleotides: 5. Germline values: CDR1 SGHTA, CDR2 FQGNSA. DNA of the CDR3: TGTGCCAGCAGGGAGAACAGGGGGGAAGCTTTCTTT. The encoded protein is CASRENRGEAFF.

This clonotype was counted a few times. The V call is TRBV20-1, the J call TRBJ1-5; D perhaps matches TRBD1 (6 bases). CDR1 is DFQATT and CDR2 is SNEGSKA in the germline V gene (reference sequence). The ends were cut back, 6 bases at V and 7 bases at J, with 13 bases in the middle. The CDR3 has 12 amino acids. The CDR3 is CSAQGSGQPQHF. The CDR3 DNA reads as TGCAGTGCACAGGGTTCTGGGCAGCCCCAGCATTTT.

The sample holds a few counts of this clonotype. This chain joins TRBV6-2 or TRBV6-3 and TRBJ2-7; possibly TRBD1 or TRBD2 for D (5 bases each). This CDR3 spans 11 amino acids. Deletions cut 7 bases from V and 10 bases from J, with 14 bases between. The V gene's germline CDR1 is MNHEY and CDR2 SVGEGT. CDR3 nucleotides: TGTGCCAGCAACCCACCGGGACGCCAGTACTTC. It encodes CASNPPGRQYF.

V and J are TRBV24-1 and TRBJ2-1, with D possibly being TRBD2 (7 bases). The germline gives CDR1 KGHDR, CDR2 SFDVKD. The CDR3 covers 16 residues. The V gene lost 7 bases and the J gene lost 0 bases, with 15 bases spanning the gap. This chain's CDR3 is CATSELRGGSYNEQFF. The CDR3 nucleotides read TGTGCCACCAGCGAATTGAGGGGGGGCTCCTACAATGAGCAGTTCTTC.

The table lists this clonotype with a few counts. The chain employs TRBV10-3 and TRBJ2-4; no firm D call. CDR1 and CDR2 (germline): ENHRY, SYGVKD. Trimming shortened V by 3 bases and J by 7 bases, and 4 bases separated the two germline ends. The CDR3 extends over 11 amino acids. CDR3 nucleotides: TGTGCCATCAGTGACGGGAACATTCAGTACTTC. Its translation: CAISDGNIQYF.